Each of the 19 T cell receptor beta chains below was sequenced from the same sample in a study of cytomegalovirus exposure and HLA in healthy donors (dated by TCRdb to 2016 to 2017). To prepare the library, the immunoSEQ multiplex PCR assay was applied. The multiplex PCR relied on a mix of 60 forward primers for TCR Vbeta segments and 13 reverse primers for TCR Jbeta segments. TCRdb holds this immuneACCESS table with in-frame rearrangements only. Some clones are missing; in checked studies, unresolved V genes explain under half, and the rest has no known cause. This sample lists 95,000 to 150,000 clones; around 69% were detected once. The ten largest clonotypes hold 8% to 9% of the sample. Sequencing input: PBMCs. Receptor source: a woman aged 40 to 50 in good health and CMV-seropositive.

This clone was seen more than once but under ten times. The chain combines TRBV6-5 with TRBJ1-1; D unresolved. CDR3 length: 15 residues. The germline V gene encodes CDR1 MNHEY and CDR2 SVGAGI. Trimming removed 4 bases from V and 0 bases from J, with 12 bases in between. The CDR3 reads CASSSPREMNTEAFF. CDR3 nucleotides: TGTGCCAGCAGTTCCCCGCGGGAGATGAACACTGAAGCTTTCTTT.

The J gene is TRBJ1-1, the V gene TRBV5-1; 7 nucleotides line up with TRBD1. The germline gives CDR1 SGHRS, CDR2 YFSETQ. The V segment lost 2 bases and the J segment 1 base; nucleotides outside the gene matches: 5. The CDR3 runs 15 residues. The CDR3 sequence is CASSLSGTENTEAFF. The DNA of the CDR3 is TGCGCCAGCAGCTTATCCGGGACAGAGAACACTGAAGCTTTCTTT.

The CDR3: CATSRVDRSASYNEQFF. Here the CDR3 DNA reads TGTGCCACCAGCAGAGTTGACAGGTCGGCTTCCTACAATGAGCAGTTCTTC. The chain has TRBV15 and TRBJ2-1; D perhaps matches TRBD1 (6 bases). CDR3 size: 17 residues. Germline V gene sequence: CDR1 LNHNV, CDR2 YYDKDF (reference sequence). Trimming shortened V by 1 base and J by 1 base, and 14 bases separated the two germline ends.

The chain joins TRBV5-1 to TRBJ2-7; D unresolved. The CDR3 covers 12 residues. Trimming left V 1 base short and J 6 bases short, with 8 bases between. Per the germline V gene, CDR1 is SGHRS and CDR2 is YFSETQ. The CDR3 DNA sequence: TGCGCCAGCAGCTTGTCCCCTCGCGAGCAGTACTTC. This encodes CASSLSPREQYF.

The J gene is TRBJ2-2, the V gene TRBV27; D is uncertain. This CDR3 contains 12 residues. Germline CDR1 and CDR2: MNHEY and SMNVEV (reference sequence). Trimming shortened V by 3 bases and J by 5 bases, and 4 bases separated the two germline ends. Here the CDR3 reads CASSFSTGELFF. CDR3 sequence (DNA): TGTGCCAGCAGTTTTTCTACCGGGGAGCTGTTTTTT.

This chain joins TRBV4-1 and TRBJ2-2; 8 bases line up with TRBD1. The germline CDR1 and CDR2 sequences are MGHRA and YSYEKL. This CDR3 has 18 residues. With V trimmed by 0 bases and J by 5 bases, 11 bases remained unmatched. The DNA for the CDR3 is TGCGCCAGCAGCCAAGATAATGGGGTCAGGGGGCTAACCGGGGAGCTGTTTTTT. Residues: CASSQDNGVRGLTGELFF.

CDR3: CASSLPGDGQPQHF. DNA of the CDR3: TGTGCCAGTAGCCTCCCAGGGGATGGTCAGCCCCAGCATTTT. The gene calls are TRBV19 and TRBJ1-5, with D perhaps TRBD1 (6 bases). Trimming removed 6 bases from V and 6 bases from J, with 15 bases in between. Germline CDR1 is LNHDA and CDR2 is SQIVND (reference sequence). The CDR3 has 14 amino acids.

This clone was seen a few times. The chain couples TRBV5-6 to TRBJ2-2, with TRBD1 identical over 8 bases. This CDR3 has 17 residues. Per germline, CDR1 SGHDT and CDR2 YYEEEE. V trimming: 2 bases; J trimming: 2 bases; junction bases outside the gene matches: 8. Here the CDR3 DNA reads TGTGCCAGCAGCTTTAGTGTTGGACAGGGCAACACCGGGGAGCTGTTTTTT. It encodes CASSFSVGQGNTGELFF.

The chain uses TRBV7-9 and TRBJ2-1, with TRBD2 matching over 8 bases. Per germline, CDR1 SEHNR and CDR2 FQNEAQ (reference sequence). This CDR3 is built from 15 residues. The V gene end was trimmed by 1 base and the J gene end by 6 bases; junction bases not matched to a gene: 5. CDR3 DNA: TGTGCCAGCAGCTTAGGTAGCGGGGCTGTCAATGAGCAGTTCTTC. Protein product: CASSLGSGAVNEQFF.

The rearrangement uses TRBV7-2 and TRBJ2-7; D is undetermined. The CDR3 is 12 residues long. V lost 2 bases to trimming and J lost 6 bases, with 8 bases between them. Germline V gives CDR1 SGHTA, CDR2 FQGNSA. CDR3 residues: CASSLFGREQYF. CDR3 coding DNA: TGTGCCAGCAGCTTATTCGGTCGCGAGCAGTACTTC.

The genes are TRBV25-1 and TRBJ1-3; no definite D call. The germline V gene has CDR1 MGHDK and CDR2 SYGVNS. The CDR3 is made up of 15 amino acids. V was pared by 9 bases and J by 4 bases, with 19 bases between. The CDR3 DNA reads TGTGCCAGTAGAAACGGCGGGGAGAGGGGAAACACCATATATTTT. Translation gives CASRNGGERGNTIYF.

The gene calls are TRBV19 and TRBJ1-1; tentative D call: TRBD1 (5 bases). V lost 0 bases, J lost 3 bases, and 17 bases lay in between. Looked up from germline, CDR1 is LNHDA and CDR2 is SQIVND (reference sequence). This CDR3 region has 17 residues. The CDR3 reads CASSIELGGGGYTEAFF. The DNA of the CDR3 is TGTGCCAGTAGTATAGAGCTGGGCGGGGGGGGGTACACTGAAGCTTTCTTT.

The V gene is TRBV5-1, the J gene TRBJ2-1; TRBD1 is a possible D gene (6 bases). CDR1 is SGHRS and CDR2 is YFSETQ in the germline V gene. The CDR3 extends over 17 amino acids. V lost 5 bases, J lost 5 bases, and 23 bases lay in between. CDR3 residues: CASSSHRDLLPNNEQFF. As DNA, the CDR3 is TGCGCCAGCAGTAGTCACAGGGATCTGTTGCCAAACAATGAGCAGTTCTTC.

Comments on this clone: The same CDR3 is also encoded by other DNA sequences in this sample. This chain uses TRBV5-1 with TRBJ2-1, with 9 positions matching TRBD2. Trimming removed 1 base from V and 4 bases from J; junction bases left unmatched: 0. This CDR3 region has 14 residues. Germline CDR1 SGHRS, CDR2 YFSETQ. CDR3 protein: CASSLSGGYNEQFF. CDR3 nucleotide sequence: TGCGCCAGCAGCTTGAGCGGGGGGTACAATGAGCAGTTCTTC.

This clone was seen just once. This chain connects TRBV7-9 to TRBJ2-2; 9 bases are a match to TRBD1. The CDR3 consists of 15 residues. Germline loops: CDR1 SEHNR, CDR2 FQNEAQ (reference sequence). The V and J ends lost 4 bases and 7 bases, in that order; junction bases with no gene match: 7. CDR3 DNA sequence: TGTGCCAGCAGCTCGGGACAGGGTGCGTTCGGGGAGCTGTTTTTT. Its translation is CASSSGQGAFGELFF.

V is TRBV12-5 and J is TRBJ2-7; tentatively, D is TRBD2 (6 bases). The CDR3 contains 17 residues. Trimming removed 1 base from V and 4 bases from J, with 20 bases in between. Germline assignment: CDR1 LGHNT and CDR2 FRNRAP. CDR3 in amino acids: CASGLAVVRELNYEQYF. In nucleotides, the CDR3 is TGTGCTAGTGGTTTGGCCGTCGTACGGGAGCTCAATTACGAGCAGTACTTC. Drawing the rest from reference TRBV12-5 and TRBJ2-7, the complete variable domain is DARVTQTPRHKVTEMGQEVTMRCQPILGHNTVFWYRQTMMQGLELLAYFRNRAPLDDSGMPKDRFSAEMPDATLATLKIQPSEPRDSAVYFCASGLAVVRELNYEQYFGPGTRLTVT.

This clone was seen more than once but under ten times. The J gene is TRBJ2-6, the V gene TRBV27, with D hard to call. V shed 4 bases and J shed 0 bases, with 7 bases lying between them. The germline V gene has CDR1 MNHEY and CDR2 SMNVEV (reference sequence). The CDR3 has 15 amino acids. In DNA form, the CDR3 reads TGTGCCAGCAGTTCCAGCGTCTCTGGGGCCAACGTCCTGACTTTC. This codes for CASSSSVSGANVLTF.

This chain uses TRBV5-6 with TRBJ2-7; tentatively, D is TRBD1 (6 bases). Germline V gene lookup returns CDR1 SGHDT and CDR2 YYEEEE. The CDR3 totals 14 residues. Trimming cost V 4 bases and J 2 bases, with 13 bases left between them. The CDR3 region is CASSHRDNPYEQYF. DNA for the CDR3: TGTGCCAGCAGCCACCGGGACAATCCCTACGAGCAGTACTTC. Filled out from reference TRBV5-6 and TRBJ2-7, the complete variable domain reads DAGVTQSPTHLIKTRGQQVTLRCSPKSGHDTVSWYQQALGQGPQFIFQYYEEEERQRGNFPDRFSGHQFPNYSSELNVNALLLGDSALYLCASSHRDNPYEQYFGPGTRLTVT.

DNA for the CDR3: TGTGCCAGCAGCGTACAGGGGATCTACGAGCAGTACTTC. It translates to CASSVQGIYEQYF. The V call is TRBV5-4, the J call TRBJ2-7, with TRBD1 matching over 7 bases. V was clipped by 4 bases and J by 3 bases; unmatched bases: 4. CDR3 length equals 13 residues. Germline lookup yields CDR1 SGHNT and CDR2 YYREEE (reference sequence).